Below, one TCR beta chain is given with its context. Antigen: not known. A single record per CDR3 protein comes from TCRdb applying MiXCR to the RT-PCR reads. This table has around 750,000 distinct CDR3 sequences, 21% appearing once. The record originates from a study of response to subunit inactivated influenza vaccine. General observations from the study: Few new T cells, the authors suggested, are recruited by each seasonal influenza vaccination.

V lost 5 bases to trimming and J lost 6 bases, with 14 bases between them. The CDR3 consists of 13 residues. This specimen consisted of PBMCs from blood, obtained more than 4 days after vaccination. This TCR was recovered from a man over 45 who received an inactivated influenza vaccine. V usage is TRBV12-3 or TRBV12-4 and J usage is TRBJ2-7; D tentatively fits TRBD1 or TRBD2 (6 bases each). CDR3 nucleotide sequence: TGTGCCAGCAGTAGTACAGGGAGGAGCGAGCAGTACTTC. This translates into CASSSTGRSEQYF.